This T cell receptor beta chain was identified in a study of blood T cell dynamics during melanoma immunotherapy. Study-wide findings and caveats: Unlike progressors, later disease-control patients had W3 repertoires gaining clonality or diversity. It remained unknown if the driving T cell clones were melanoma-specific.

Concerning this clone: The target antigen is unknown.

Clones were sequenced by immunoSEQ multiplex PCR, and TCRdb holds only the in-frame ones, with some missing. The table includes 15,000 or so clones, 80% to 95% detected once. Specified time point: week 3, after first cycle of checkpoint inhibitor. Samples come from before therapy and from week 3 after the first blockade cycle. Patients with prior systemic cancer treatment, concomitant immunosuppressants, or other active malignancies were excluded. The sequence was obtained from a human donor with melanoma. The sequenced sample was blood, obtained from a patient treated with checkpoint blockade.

In DNA, the CDR3 is TGTGCCAGCAGTTCCCCCTTTGACAGGATTCGCGGTGGCTACACCTTC. This gives the protein CASSSPFDRIRGGYTF. J is TRBJ1-2 and V is TRBV28; tentatively, D is TRBD1 (6 bases). V was trimmed by 4 bases and J by 7 bases, leaving 22 bases between them. CDR1 is MDHEN, CDR2 SYDVKM, per germline. The CDR3 runs to 16 residues.